The 15 T cell receptor beta chains below all came from one sample that was sequenced in a study of OX40 agonist ivuxolimab in advanced cancers. Sequencing used immunoSEQ multiplex PCR; TCRdb keeps in-frame clones, though not all of them. The sample lists roughly 58,000 clones, less than 90% occurring once. The starting material was CD4+ or CD8+ T cells sorted from blood, obtained in a trial of the OX40 agonist ivuxolimab. The receptor set was obtained from an adult with an advanced solid tumor such as melanoma, head and neck, liver or kidney cancer.

V and J are TRBV5-4 and TRBJ1-5; D remains unclear. V was trimmed by 1 base and J by 4 bases, leaving 6 bases between them. Germline CDR1 SGHNT, CDR2 YYREEE (reference sequence). The CDR3 is made up of 13 amino acids. The CDR3 nucleotides read TGTGCCAGCAGCTTGCTAGTGAATCAGCCCCAGCATTTT. Its translation: CASSLLVNQPQHF.

The chain couples TRBV5-1 to TRBJ1-3; 8 nucleotides align to TRBD1. CDR1 SGHRS and CDR2 YFSETQ come from the germline V gene. V lost 4 bases to trimming and J lost 6 bases; unmatched junction nucleotides: 6. This CDR3 has 14 amino acids. The DNA of the CDR3 is TGCGCCAGCAGCCCTGGACAGGGTGAAAACACCATATATTTT. Its protein product is CASSPGQGENTIYF.

This clone was observed once. The chain links TRBV5-5 to TRBJ1-1; D gene uncertain. The germline gives CDR1 SGHKS, CDR2 YYEKEE (reference sequence). This CDR3 contains 13 residues. Trimming shortened V by 4 bases and J by 4 bases, and 11 bases separated the two germline ends. CDR3 coding DNA: TGTGCCAGCAGCATTCAAGGCGGCACTGAAGCTTTCTTT. Its protein product is CASSIQGGTEAFF. Together with reference TRBV5-5 and TRBJ1-1, the CDR3 gives the full variable domain: DAGVTQSPTHLIKTRGQQVTLRCSPISGHKSVSWYQQVLGQGPQFIFQYYEKEERGRGNFPDRFSARQFPNYSSELNVNALLLGDSALYLCASSIQGGTEAFFGQGTRLTVV.

The CDR3, as DNA: TGTGCCAGCAGCCCGGAGCCCAACACCGGGGAGCTGTTTTTT. This translates into CASSPEPNTGELFF. The chain joins TRBV11-2 to TRBJ2-2, with D uncertain. V lost 5 bases to trimming and J lost 2 bases, with 9 bases between them. The CDR3 is made up of 14 amino acids. Germline V gene lookup returns CDR1 SGHAT and CDR2 FQNNGV.

J is TRBJ2-1 and V is TRBV5-4; 10 nucleotides match TRBD2. CDR1 and CDR2 from the germline V gene are SGHNT and YYREEE (reference sequence). J was trimmed by 3 bases and V by 7 bases; bases with no gene match: 4. The CDR3 length is 14 residues. The CDR3 DNA follows: TGTGCCAGCGGAAAGCGGGGGGGCTACAATGAGCAGTTCTTC. Its translation is CASGKRGGYNEQFF.

The V call is TRBV4-3, the J call TRBJ1-4; D unresolved. V was shortened by 0 bases and J by 8 bases, with 16 bases between the two germline ends. Germline assignment: CDR1 LGHNA and CDR2 YSLEER. The CDR3 runs to 16 residues. The CDR3 is CASSQDASAAREKLFF. The DNA for the CDR3 is TGCGCCAGCAGCCAAGATGCGTCAGCGGCCCGGGAAAAACTGTTTTTT.

The CDR3 loop reads CASSPPGGSGNTIYF. The CDR3 region has the DNA TGTGCCAGCAGCCCCCCGGGAGGTTCTGGAAACACCATATATTTT. The V and J genes are TRBV5-8 and TRBJ1-3; no firm D call. The CDR3 totals 15 residues. Trimming stripped 4 bases from V and 1 base from J, with 12 bases between. Germline V CDR1 and CDR2: SGHTS, YDEGEE.

The chain carries TRBV7-2 and TRBJ2-7, with 11 bases lining up with TRBD2. Germline V gene sequence: CDR1 SGHTA, CDR2 FQGNSA. This CDR3 is built from 16 residues. V was clipped by 2 bases and J by 4 bases; unmatched bases: 7. CDR3 bases: TGTGCCAGCAGCTTACAAGCTAGCGGGGGGCGATACGAGCAGTACTTC. Protein product: CASSLQASGGRYEQYF.

This chain connects TRBV6-5 to TRBJ2-3; no clear D gene. Germline loops: CDR1 MNHEY, CDR2 SVGAGI. Between the trimmed V and J ends, which lost 6 bases and 4 bases, there was a span of 8 bases. The CDR3 is 12 amino acids. CDR3 DNA sequence: TGTGCCAGCAGACGACGGGCAGATACGCAGTATTTT. It is translated as CASRRRADTQYF.

With regard to this clone: One end of the junction fails to match germline, which may point to a read error. V gene TRBV7-2 combines with J gene TRBJ2-7; maybe TRBD2 (5 bases). The length of the CDR3 is 17 residues. Germline CDR1 reads SGHTA; CDR2 reads FQGNSA. The CDR3 region has the DNA TGTGCCAGCAGCCTAGCTTATCTAGAAAACCCCTCCTACGAGCAGTACTTC. Residues: CASSLAYLENPSYEQYF.

This chain uses TRBV2 with TRBJ2-5; 7 bases fit TRBD1. J was trimmed by 1 base and V by 7 bases; bases with no gene match: 6. This CDR3 has 14 amino acids. CDR1 and CDR2 from the germline V gene are SNHLY and FYNNEI. The CDR3 DNA sequence: TGTGCCAGCACCGGACAGGATTTCCAAGAGACCCAGTACTTC. Its translation is CASTGQDFQETQYF.

This clone was counted only a few times. CDR3 protein: CASAGQTLGTEAFF. CDR3 in DNA: TGTGCCAGTGCGGGACAGACGCTGGGGACTGAAGCTTTCTTT. V is TRBV19 and J is TRBJ1-1; TRBD1 agrees at 7 bases. Germline V gene lookup returns CDR1 LNHDA and CDR2 SQIVND (reference sequence). CDR3 length equals 14 residues. V shed 8 bases, J shed 5 bases, and the junction held 11 bases outside the gene matches. Full variable domain (outside the CDR3, taken from reference TRBV19 and TRBJ1-1): DGGITQSPKYLFRKEGQNVTLSCEQNLNHDAMYWYRQDPGQGLRLIYYSQIVNDFQKGDIAEGYSVSREKKESFPLTVTSAQKNPTAFYLCASAGQTLGTEAFFGQGTRLTVV.

The V call is TRBV30, the J call TRBJ2-5, with 12 bases aligning to TRBD2. Germline CDR1 is GTSNPN and CDR2 is SVGIG (reference sequence). The V gene end was trimmed by 5 bases and the J gene end by 0 bases; junction bases not matched to a gene: 7. The CDR3 consists of 16 residues. CDR3 DNA sequence: TGTGCCTGGGGCCGGGGACTAGCGGGTTACCAAGAGACCCAGTACTTC. Translating it yields CAWGRGLAGYQETQYF.

The genes are TRBV28 and TRBJ1-2; 8 bases map to TRBD1. The CDR3 spans 13 residues. Per germline, CDR1 MDHEN and CDR2 SYDVKM. V gave up 4 bases and J gave up 4 bases; unmatched junction bases: 2. CDR3: CASSWGQVYGYTF. The CDR3, as DNA: TGTGCCAGCAGTTGGGGACAGGTCTATGGCTACACCTTC.

The chain couples TRBV29-1 to TRBJ1-1, with TRBD1 matching over 7 bases. The V gene's germline CDR1 is SQVTM and CDR2 ANQGSEA. V lost 7 bases and J lost 5; bases outside the gene matches: 10. This CDR3 comprises 13 residues. CDR3: CSARGQWGTEAFF. For the CDR3, the DNA is TGCAGCGCCCGGGGACAGTGGGGGACTGAAGCTTTCTTT.